These T cell receptor beta chains were read from a single sample in a study of blood T cell repertoires in COVID-19. The table came from immunoSEQ multiplex PCR; TCRdb's copy has only in-frame clones and leaves some out. The table has 110,000 or so clones, approximately 87% seen once. The sequencing input was peripheral blood. These receptors all come from a woman in her forties or fifties with acute or convalescent COVID-19. CDR3s include the opening cysteine and the closing phenylalanine or tryptophan. The order of the fields is CDR3 DNA, CDR3 protein, J gene, V gene, clone size, D gene. D genes are given only for firm matches. The size field is filled for only some rows; it gives once, few, many or a size class.

cdr3_nt: TGTGCCAGCAGTGAGGCGGGACCGCAAGAGACCCAGTACTTC
cdr3_aa: CASSEAGPQETQYF
j_call: TRBJ2-5
v_call: TRBV25-1
clone_size: once
d_call: NA

cdr3_nt: TGTGCCGGAAGAGACAGGGTGGACTATGGCTACACCTTC
cdr3_aa: CAGRDRVDYGYTF
j_call: TRBJ1-2
v_call: TRBV28
clone_size: NA
d_call: TRBD1

cdr3_nt: TGCGCCAGCTACGGACAGGGCTACGAGCAGTACTTC
cdr3_aa: CASYGQGYEQYF
j_call: TRBJ2-7
v_call: TRBV10-2
clone_size: NA
d_call: TRBD1

cdr3_nt: TGTGCCACCAGTGATTCTAAGGACAGGTCCTCCTACGAGCAGTACTTC
cdr3_aa: CATSDSKDRSSYEQYF
j_call: TRBJ2-7
v_call: TRBV24-1
clone_size: once
d_call: TRBD1

cdr3_nt: TGTGCCTGGACTAGCGTGCGCTCCTACAATGAGCAGTTCTTC
cdr3_aa: CAWTSVRSYNEQFF
j_call: TRBJ2-1
v_call: TRBV30
clone_size: NA
d_call: NA

cdr3_nt: TGTGCCAGCAGTTACTGGGCAGAGACCCAGTACTTC
cdr3_aa: CASSYWAETQYF
j_call: TRBJ2-5
v_call: TRBV6-2/TRBV6-3
clone_size: few
d_call: NA

cdr3_nt: TGTGCCAGCAGTTGGGGGACAGTATCCTACGAGCAGTACTTC
cdr3_aa: CASSWGTVSYEQYF
j_call: TRBJ2-7
v_call: TRBV6-2/TRBV6-3
clone_size: NA
d_call: TRBD1

cdr3_nt: TGTGCCAGCAGTGATCTCAGGGGGACTGAAGCTTTCTTT
cdr3_aa: CASSDLRGTEAFF
j_call: TRBJ1-1
v_call: TRBV6-1
clone_size: once
d_call: TRBD1

cdr3_nt: TGTGCCAGCAGGCCGACCAGACTAGCGGGTATGTACGAGCAGTACTTC
cdr3_aa: CASRPTRLAGMYEQYF
j_call: TRBJ2-7
v_call: TRBV27
clone_size: NA
d_call: TRBD2

cdr3_nt: TGTGCCATCAGTGAGTCTTACAGGGGAGGCACTGAAGCTTTCTTT
cdr3_aa: CAISESYRGGTEAFF
j_call: TRBJ1-1
v_call: TRBV10-3
clone_size: once
d_call: TRBD1

cdr3_nt: TGTGCCAGCAGACAGGGGGCCACTGAAGCTTTCTTT
cdr3_aa: CASRQGATEAFF
j_call: TRBJ1-1
v_call: TRBV7-9
clone_size: NA
d_call: TRBD1

cdr3_nt: TGCAGTGCTAGTACCCCCCAGGGTATGGGAAACACCATATATTTT
cdr3_aa: CSASTPQGMGNTIYF
j_call: TRBJ1-3
v_call: TRBV20-1
clone_size: NA
d_call: NA

cdr3_nt: TGTGCCAGCAGTTACTCCAAGACTCTTGAGACTGAAGCTTTCTTT
cdr3_aa: CASSYSKTLETEAFF
j_call: TRBJ1-1
v_call: TRBV6-5
clone_size: NA
d_call: NA

cdr3_nt: TGCGCCAGCAGCCTTGGACAGGGGGTGGATGGCTACACCTTC
cdr3_aa: CASSLGQGVDGYTF
j_call: TRBJ1-2
v_call: TRBV5-1
clone_size: NA
d_call: TRBD1

cdr3_nt: TGTGCCAGCAGTTTTAACTACGAGCAGTACTTC
cdr3_aa: CASSFNYEQYF
j_call: TRBJ2-7
v_call: TRBV5-5
clone_size: NA
d_call: NA

cdr3_nt: TGTGCCAGCAGTGCTTGGGCTAGCGGGAGCACCGGGGAGCTGTTTTTT
cdr3_aa: CASSAWASGSTGELFF
j_call: TRBJ2-2
v_call: TRBV6-1
clone_size: once
d_call: TRBD2

cdr3_nt: TGTGCCAGCAGCCCGCGGGGGGAGGATACGCAGTATTTT
cdr3_aa: CASSPRGEDTQYF
j_call: TRBJ2-3
v_call: TRBV21-1
clone_size: NA
d_call: NA